The next 19 T cell receptor beta chains were all read from a single sample in a study of OX40 agonist ivuxolimab in advanced cancers. Only in-frame clones appear in the TCRdb table, and some are missing; sequencing was by immunoSEQ multiplex PCR. The sample contains 75,000 to 100,000 clones, around 87% of which appear only once. The source was CD4+ or CD8+ T cells sorted from blood, collected in a trial of the OX40 agonist ivuxolimab. Receptors originate from an adult with an advanced solid tumor such as melanoma, head and neck, liver or kidney cancer.

The chain combines TRBV28 with TRBJ2-1, with D hard to call. The CDR3 runs to 14 residues. The V end lost 3 bases, the J end lost 3 bases, and 9 bases lay between the germline ends. Germline CDR1 is MDHEN and CDR2 is SYDVKM. CDR3 protein: CASSLRALYNEQFF. CDR3 sequence (DNA): TGTGCCAGCAGTTTGAGAGCCCTCTACAATGAGCAGTTCTTC.

The chain carries TRBV5-1 and TRBJ2-7; tentatively, D is TRBD2 (6 bases). V was trimmed by 0 bases and J by 5 bases, leaving 12 bases between them. CDR1 SGHRS and CDR2 YFSETQ come from the germline V gene. CDR3 length: 14 residues. DNA for the CDR3: TGCGCCAGCAGCTTGGGGTCAGGGAGGAACGAGCAGTACTTC. It specifies CASSLGSGRNEQYF. The full variable domain, rest sourced from reference TRBV5-1 and TRBJ2-7, is KAGVTQTPRYLIKTRGQQVTLSCSPISGHRSVSWYQQTPGQGLQFLFEYFSETQRNKGNFPGRFSGRQFSNSRSEMNVSTLELGDSALYLCASSLGSGRNEQYFGPGTRLTVT.

The V call is TRBV18, the J call TRBJ1-4; D is ambiguous. Per germline, CDR1 KGHSH and CDR2 LQKENI. The CDR3 loop spans 15 amino acids. V lost 2 bases to trimming and J lost 8 bases, with 15 bases between them. The CDR3 DNA is TGTGCCAGCTCACCATATAAGGGTGACGGGGAAAAACTGTTTTTT. This codes for CASSPYKGDGEKLFF.

The chain uses TRBV28 and TRBJ2-5; D ambiguous. There are 13 residues in the CDR3. The germline V gene has CDR1 MDHEN and CDR2 SYDVKM. Trimming stripped 3 bases from V and 5 bases from J, with 10 bases between. The CDR3 is CASSFPREETQYF. The CDR3 nucleotides are TGTGCCAGCAGTTTTCCCCGAGAGGAGACCCAGTACTTC.

The CDR3 reads CASSLQGQRGEKLFF. In DNA form, the CDR3 reads TGTGCCAGCAGTTTACAGGGACAGAGGGGTGAAAAACTGTTTTTT. This chain uses TRBV28 with TRBJ1-4, with TRBD1 matching 7 bases. CDR1 is MDHEN, CDR2 SYDVKM, per germline. This CDR3 has 15 residues. After removal of 2 bases from V and 7 bases from J, the junction contained 7 bases not matched to a gene.

The genes are TRBV5-4 and TRBJ2-7; D may correspond to TRBD1 or TRBD2 (5 bases each). The CDR3 totals 14 residues. Trimming stripped 4 bases from V and 2 bases from J, with 13 bases between. Germline-derived CDR1 and CDR2 are SGHNT and YYREEE (reference sequence). The CDR3 region has the DNA TGTGCCAGCAGCCAGGGACGGAACCCCTACGAGCAGTACTTC. Its protein product is CASSQGRNPYEQYF.

This rearrangement joins TRBV4-1 to TRBJ1-2, with TRBD1 matching over 8 bases. The J segment lost 5 bases and the V segment lost 0 bases, leaving 5 bases of the junction unmatched. CDR3 length: 15 amino acids. Germline assignment: CDR1 MGHRA and CDR2 YSYEKL. Here the CDR3 reads CASSQDHRGRYGYTF. CDR3 DNA: TGCGCCAGCAGCCAAGACCACAGGGGGAGGTATGGCTACACCTTC.

In this sample, this clone turned up once. The gene calls are TRBV6-5 and TRBJ1-4, with unresolved D. V lost 8 bases, J lost 4 bases, and 17 bases lay in between. From germline, CDR1 is MNHEY and CDR2 SVGAGI. The CDR3 length is 15 residues. The chain's CDR3 is CASRPLNGNNEKLFF. DNA of the CDR3: TGTGCCAGCCGCCCCTTGAATGGAAATAATGAAAAACTGTTTTTT.

The chain couples TRBV15 to TRBJ2-1; 9 bases fit TRBD1. CDR1 is LNHNV and CDR2 is YYDKDF in the germline V gene (reference sequence). The junction had 5 bases not matched to a gene; V was cut back by 3 bases and J by 5 bases. The CDR3 sequence is 15 residues long. In DNA, the CDR3 is TGTGCCACCAGCAGGGAGGGGACAGGGAACAATGAGCAGTTCTTC. Translation gives CATSREGTGNNEQFF.

V and J are TRBV9 and TRBJ2-3; D unresolved. The germline V gene has CDR1 SGDLS and CDR2 YYNGEE. The CDR3 extends over 14 amino acids. The V end was cut by 3 bases, the J end by 0 bases, with 8 bases between. CDR3 in amino acids: CASSGLGSTDTQYF. The CDR3 DNA is TGTGCCAGCAGCGGATTAGGCAGCACAGATACGCAGTATTTT.

This clone was counted a few times. The V call is TRBV5-1, the J call TRBJ1-2; D call uncertain. This CDR3 is built from 16 residues. With 2 bases removed from V and 4 bases from J, the gap between germline ends came to 18 bases. Germline V gene lookup returns CDR1 SGHRS and CDR2 YFSETQ. The CDR3 DNA follows: TGCGCCAGCAGCTTTAACGGCATAGACGCTGGCTATGGCTACACCTTC. Translated, it gives CASSFNGIDAGYGYTF. The full variable domain, rest sourced from reference TRBV5-1 and TRBJ1-2, is KAGVTQTPRYLIKTRGQQVTLSCSPISGHRSVSWYQQTPGQGLQFLFEYFSETQRNKGNFPGRFSGRQFSNSRSEMNVSTLELGDSALYLCASSFNGIDAGYGYTFGSGTRLTVV.

The rearrangement joins TRBV19 to TRBJ1-5, with D unclear. Germline V gene data show CDR1 as LNHDA and CDR2 as SQIVND (reference sequence). The CDR3 is made up of 13 amino acids. V shed 5 bases and J shed 8 bases, with 13 bases lying between them. The CDR3 DNA reads TGTGCCAGTAGTCACACTATTTTAGAGCCCCAGCATTTT. It specifies CASSHTILEPQHF.

This chain joins TRBV7-3 and TRBJ2-2; possibly TRBD1 for D (6 bases). CDR1 is SGHTA, CDR2 FQGTGA, per germline. With 2 bases removed from V and 5 bases from J, the gap between germline ends came to 12 bases. The CDR3 is 15 amino acids. The CDR3, as DNA: TGTGCCAGCAGCTTAGGGCCAGGGGATACCGGGGAGCTGTTTTTT. Its translation: CASSLGPGDTGELFF.

This rearrangement joins TRBV18 to TRBJ1-2; the D is unclear. This CDR3 comprises 15 residues. Germline V gene data show CDR1 as KGHSH and CDR2 as LQKENI. The V end was cut by 3 bases, the J end by 0 bases, with 11 bases between. CDR3 coding DNA: TGTGCCAGCTCACCCCAACAAGGATCTAACTATGGCTACACCTTC. Encoded protein: CASSPQQGSNYGYTF.

This chain's CDR3 is CASRPSGGGRAEAFF. CDR3 nucleotides: TGTGCCAGCAGACCCTCGGGGGGCGGCAGGGCTGAAGCTTTCTTT. V and J are TRBV28 and TRBJ1-1; tentatively, D is TRBD1 (6 bases). The CDR3 contains 15 residues. The V gene lost 6 bases and the J gene lost 6 bases, with 20 bases spanning the gap. In germline, CDR1 is MDHEN, CDR2 SYDVKM.

V and J are TRBV28 and TRBJ2-2, with a weak D call TRBD2 (5 bases). This CDR3 has 14 residues. V was cut by 6 bases and J by 1 base, with 9 bases left in between. The germline V gene encodes CDR1 MDHEN and CDR2 SYDVKM. The CDR3 loop is CASRRGGNTGELFF. The DNA of the CDR3 is TGTGCCAGCAGGCGCGGAGGGAACACCGGGGAGCTGTTTTTT.

This chain's CDR3 is CASRGQGTEAFF. CDR3 nucleotide sequence: TGCGCCAGCAGAGGTCAGGGGACTGAAGCTTTCTTT. The genes are TRBV10-1 and TRBJ1-1; perhaps TRBD1 as D (6 bases). V dropped 6 bases and J dropped 5 bases, with 10 bases sitting between them. Germline V gene lookup returns CDR1 WNHNN and CDR2 SYGVQD (reference sequence). The CDR3 has 12 residues.

This chain uses TRBV6-1 with TRBJ2-3; 8 positions match TRBD1. The CDR3 totals 14 residues. The trim removed 7 bases at V and 4 bases at J, leaving 7 bases unmatched. From germline, CDR1 is MNHNS and CDR2 SASEGT. This CDR3 is CASKQGANPDTQYF. In nucleotides, the CDR3 is TGTGCCAGCAAGCAGGGGGCGAACCCAGATACGCAGTATTTT.

V and J are TRBV19 and TRBJ1-5; no clear D. Trimming removed 6 bases from V and 0 bases from J, with 12 bases in between. Germline CDR1 LNHDA, CDR2 SQIVND (reference sequence). This CDR3 has 15 residues. The DNA for the CDR3 is TGTGCCAGTAGGTCAAAGAGGGCTAGCAATCAGCCCCAGCATTTT. Its protein is CASRSKRASNQPQHF.